These 27 T cell receptor beta chains came from one sample sequenced in a study of blood T cell repertoires in COVID-19 (dated by TCRdb to about 2020). The library was obtained by the immunoSEQ multiplex PCR assay. TCRdb retrieved this table from immuneACCESS and kept in-frame rearrangements only. Not all clones are present; in checked studies, unresolved V genes account for under half, and no reason is known for the remainder. Present in this sample are approximately 150,000 clones, about 76% of which were seen just once. The ten top clones hold more than 6.5% of the sample. The material sequenced was peripheral blood. All receptors come from a human donor in a cohort sampled during active COVID-19.

The chain uses TRBV14 and TRBJ2-1, with 10 bases identical to TRBD2. Germline CDR1 reads SGHDN; CDR2 reads FVKESK. The ends lost 0 bases at V and 15 bases at J; junction bases unmatched: 23. The CDR3 extends over 19 amino acids. The CDR3 DNA sequence: TGTGCCAGCAGCCAAGATACCCTAGCGGGAGTCGCCCTTTACCCCGGTCCGTTCTTC. This sequence encodes CASSQDTLAGVALYPGPFF.

The chain joins TRBV2 to TRBJ1-1; possible D gene TRBD1, 5 bases. Germline CDR1 SNHLY, CDR2 FYNNEI. Trimming removed 2 bases from V and 7 bases from J, with 20 bases in between. There are 16 residues in the CDR3. CDR3 protein: CASSELRISSGVEAFF. Written as DNA, the CDR3 is TGTGCCAGCAGTGAACTGAGAATCTCCTCGGGGGTTGAAGCTTTCTTT. Complete variable domain (other parts from reference TRBV2 and TRBJ1-1): EPEVTQTPSHQVTQMGQEVILRCVPISNHLYFYWYRQILGQKVEFLVSFYNNEISEKSEIFDDQFSVERPDGSNFTLKIRSTKLEDSAMYFCASSELRISSGVEAFFGQGTRLTVV.

The rearrangement joins TRBV6-2 or TRBV6-3 to TRBJ1-3; D unresolved. Trimming pared 2 bases from V and 0 bases from J, leaving 14 bases between. The CDR3 loop spans 17 amino acids. Per germline, CDR1 MNHEY and CDR2 SVGEGT. Here the CDR3 DNA reads TGTGCCAGCAGTTACCGCCAGGTTCAAGTCTCTGGAAACACCATATATTTT. It encodes CASSYRQVQVSGNTIYF.

This sequence joins TRBV28 and TRBJ1-1; tentatively, D is TRBD1 (6 bases). This CDR3 is built from 14 residues. Between the trimmed V and J ends, which lost 1 base and 2 bases, there was a span of 8 bases. Germline CDR1 is MDHEN and CDR2 is SYDVKM. For the CDR3, the DNA is TGTGCCAGCAGTTTATCCAGGGGCAACACTGAAGCTTTCTTT. Translating it yields CASSLSRGNTEAFF. Variable domain in full (rest from reference TRBV28 and TRBJ1-1): DVKVTQSSRYLVKRTGEKVFLECVQDMDHENMFWYRQDPGLGLRLIYFSYDVKMKEKGDIPEGYSVSREKKERFSLILESASTNQTSMYLCASSLSRGNTEAFFGQGTRLTVV.

The V gene is TRBV9, the J gene TRBJ1-2; D call uncertain. Germline V CDR1 and CDR2: SGDLS, YYNGEE. Trimming took off 0 bases at V and 4 bases at J, with 13 bases between the two ends. The CDR3 loop spans 15 amino acids. CDR3 nucleotide sequence: TGTGCCAGCAGCGTAGGAAACAGACCACCCTATGGCTACACCTTC. Translation: CASSVGNRPPYGYTF.

The rearrangement joins TRBV7-9 to TRBJ2-7; TRBD1 matches 9 bases. Germline values: CDR1 SEHNR, CDR2 FQNEAQ (reference sequence). The CDR3 is 16 amino acids. V trimming: 1 base; J trimming: 4 bases; junction bases outside the gene matches: 8. CDR3 in amino acids: CASSLEVAGQGYEQYF. The CDR3 DNA reads as TGTGCCAGCAGCTTAGAGGTTGCGGGACAGGGATACGAGCAGTACTTC.

Notes on this clone: This could be a read error, since a much larger clone is one nucleotide away. Additional DNA sequences in this sample encode the identical CDR3. The rearrangement joins TRBV7-8 to TRBJ1-1, with a weak D call TRBD1 (6 bases). Germline CDR1 reads SGHVS; CDR2 reads FQNEAQ. Trimming pared 5 bases from V and 1 base from J, leaving 14 bases between. The CDR3 runs to 15 residues. The CDR3 loop is CASSPTTGGNTEAFF. The CDR3 coding sequence is TGTGCCAGCAGCCCAACGACAGGCGGGAACACTGAAGCTTTCTTT.

The rearrangement links TRBV19 to TRBJ2-7, with 10 positions matching TRBD1. From germline, CDR1 is LNHDA and CDR2 SQIVND (reference sequence). The CDR3 loop spans 14 amino acids. The V gene end was trimmed by 5 bases and the J gene end by 4 bases; junction bases not matched to a gene: 5. The CDR3 sequence is CASSYRDRGYEQYF. CDR3 sequence (DNA): TGTGCCAGTAGTTACCGGGACAGGGGTTACGAGCAGTACTTC.

This chain connects TRBV7-3 to TRBJ2-1; 11 nucleotides align to TRBD2. This CDR3 is 17 amino acids long. Germline assignment: CDR1 SGHTA and CDR2 FQGTGA. V was pared by 6 bases and J by 5 bases, with 12 bases of the junction left unmatched. Written as DNA, the CDR3 is TGTGCCAGCAGTTCAGCGCTAATAGCGGGAGGGCACAATGAGCAGTTCTTC. Translation gives CASSSALIAGGHNEQFF.

The genes are TRBV18 and TRBJ2-7; perhaps TRBD2 as D (6 bases). This CDR3 has 15 amino acids. V was trimmed by 4 bases and J by 0 bases, leaving 13 bases between them. Germline V CDR1 and CDR2: KGHSH, LQKENI. CDR3 sequence: CASSLSGDSSYEQYF. The DNA for the CDR3 is TGTGCCAGCTCACTCTCGGGGGACTCCTCCTACGAGCAGTACTTC.

V is TRBV3-1 (or the pseudogene TRBV3-2) and J is TRBJ2-5; maybe TRBD2 (5 bases). Germline V gene data show CDR1 as LGHDT and CDR2 as YNNKEL (reference sequence). The CDR3 is made up of 13 amino acids. V was pared by 4 bases and J by 5 bases, with 11 bases between. In nucleotides, the CDR3 is TGTGCCAGCAGCCCCTCGGACTTCGAGACCCAGTACTTC. Residues: CASSPSDFETQYF.

This chain joins TRBV18 and TRBJ2-7, with a possible D match to TRBD1 (6 bases). The CDR3 extends over 16 amino acids. The germline V and J ends were trimmed by 3 bases and 4 bases, with 19 bases remaining between them. Germline V lookup: CDR1 KGHSH, CDR2 LQKENI. The CDR3 is CASSPTQAGTRYEQYF. CDR3 DNA sequence: TGTGCCAGCTCACCCACCCAAGCAGGGACAAGATACGAGCAGTACTTC.

The chain links TRBV28 to TRBJ2-7; 7 bases align to TRBD2. This CDR3 is built from 15 residues. Germline trimming cut 4 bases from V and 0 bases from J; bases unmatched to any gene: 6. Germline values: CDR1 MDHEN, CDR2 SYDVKM. CDR3 residues: CASSYSGPNSYEQYF. The DNA for the CDR3 is TGTGCCAGCAGTTATAGCGGGCCCAACTCCTACGAGCAGTACTTC.

The chain uses TRBV7-2 and TRBJ2-7; the match to TRBD1 covers 9 bases. Per the germline V gene, CDR1 is SGHTA and CDR2 is FQGNSA. The J segment lost 2 bases and the V segment lost 4 bases, leaving 9 bases of the junction unmatched. CDR3 length: 16 residues. For the CDR3, the DNA is TGTGCCAGCAGCTCCTTTCCCCGGGACAGGGCCTACGAGCAGTACTTC. Its protein is CASSSFPRDRAYEQYF.

The chain has TRBV28 and TRBJ2-1, with unresolved D. CDR1 and CDR2 (germline): MDHEN, SYDVKM. The CDR3 is made up of 11 amino acids. V was cut by 4 bases and J by 6 bases, with 4 bases left in between. The CDR3 sequence: CASSWSNEQFF. In DNA form, the CDR3 reads TGTGCCAGCAGTTGGAGCAATGAGCAGTTCTTC.

The chain links TRBV7-9 to TRBJ2-7, with a possible D match to TRBD1 (6 bases). This CDR3 is built from 13 residues. The germline CDR1 and CDR2 sequences are SEHNR and FQNEAQ (reference sequence). Deletions cut 5 bases from V and 3 bases from J, with 11 bases between. The CDR3 DNA reads TGTGCCAGCAGCGACCCAGGGGTCTACGAGCAGTACTTC. This translates into CASSDPGVYEQYF.

This clone was observed once. The chain uses TRBV5-5 and TRBJ1-1; 12 nucleotides align to TRBD1. Trimming took 5 bases from V and 0 from J; bases not matched to a gene: 8. The CDR3 is made up of 17 amino acids. Germline CDR1 is SGHKS and CDR2 is YYEKEE (reference sequence). The CDR3 here is CASRSGTGGILNTEAFF. The CDR3 DNA is TGTGCCAGCAGATCCGGGACAGGGGGCATTTTGAACACTGAAGCTTTCTTT.

The V and J genes are TRBV11-2 and TRBJ1-4, with D possibly TRBD1 on 6 matching bases. V dropped 3 bases and J dropped 7 bases, with 21 bases sitting between them. This CDR3 has 17 residues. Germline loops: CDR1 SGHAT, CDR2 FQNNGV. The CDR3 here is CASSFGRGGKRVEKLFF. CDR3 DNA sequence: TGTGCCAGCAGCTTTGGCAGGGGAGGGAAAAGAGTTGAAAAACTGTTTTTT.

The chain combines TRBV28 with TRBJ1-5; a weak D match, TRBD1 (5 bases). In germline, CDR1 is MDHEN, CDR2 SYDVKM. This CDR3 contains 13 residues. V lost 6 bases and J 4 bases, leaving 10 bases between the germline ends. The CDR3: CASRWGWNQPQHF. The CDR3 DNA reads as TGTGCCAGCAGATGGGGCTGGAATCAGCCCCAGCATTTT.

The rearrangement links TRBV7-2 to TRBJ2-7, with 7 bases fitting TRBD1. J lost 3 bases, V lost 2 bases, and 7 bases had no gene match. Germline assignment: CDR1 SGHTA and CDR2 FQGNSA. The CDR3 spans 15 residues. CDR3: CASSLSAGTDYEQYF. For the CDR3, the DNA is TGTGCCAGCAGCTTATCTGCCGGGACAGACTACGAGCAGTACTTC.

In this sample, this clone turned up once. The chain links TRBV7-8 to TRBJ2-1; 8 nucleotides agree with TRBD2. V shed 6 bases and J 9 bases; nucleotides not matched to a gene: 10. In germline, CDR1 is SGHVS, CDR2 FQNEAQ. This CDR3 has 14 residues. Here the CDR3 DNA reads TGTGCCAGCAGTCACGGGACTAGGGGGGGTGAGCAGTTCTTC. Translating it yields CASSHGTRGGEQFF. Drawing the rest from reference TRBV7-8 and TRBJ2-1, the complete variable domain is GAGVSQSPRYKVAKRGQDVALRCDPISGHVSLFWYQQALGQGPEFLTYFQNEAQLDKSGLPSDRFFAERPEGSVSTLKIQRTQQEDSAVYLCASSHGTRGGEQFFGPGTRLTVL.

V usage is TRBV5-4 and J usage is TRBJ1-6; the D gene is possibly TRBD1 (5 bases). Trimming pared 0 bases from V and 10 bases from J, leaving 11 bases between. CDR3 length equals 14 residues. Germline V lookup: CDR1 SGHNT, CDR2 YYREEE (reference sequence). The CDR3 sequence is CASSLAGYKSPLHF. The CDR3 DNA is TGTGCCAGCAGCTTGGCAGGGTACAAGTCACCCCTCCACTTT. Complete variable domain (other parts from reference TRBV5-4 and TRBJ1-6): ETGVTQSPTHLIKTRGQQVTLRCSSQSGHNTVSWYQQALGQGPQFIFQYYREEENGRGNFPPRFSGLQFPNYSSELNVNALELDDSALYLCASSLAGYKSPLHFGNGTRLTVT.

The CDR3 reads CASSYSIRGYEQYF. CDR3 DNA sequence: TGTGCCAGCAGTTACTCTATCAGGGGCTACGAGCAGTACTTC. This chain connects TRBV6-5 to TRBJ2-7; a possible D gene is TRBD1 (6 bases). The CDR3 is 14 residues long. Germline-derived CDR1 and CDR2 are MNHEY and SVGAGI. V was shortened by 0 bases and J by 3 bases, with 9 bases between the two germline ends.

The chain is built from TRBV7-9 and TRBJ2-7; TRBD2 is a possible D gene (7 bases). The CDR3 has 13 amino acids. The V gene lost 9 bases and the J gene lost 5 bases, with 17 bases spanning the gap. CDR1 SEHNR and CDR2 FQNEAQ come from the germline V gene (reference sequence). In nucleotides, the CDR3 is TGTGCCAGTGAGGGGGGGGCCCGAAACGAGCAGTACTTC. Translating it yields CASEGGARNEQYF. The full variable domain, completed using reference TRBV7-9 and TRBJ2-7, is DTGVSQNPRHKITKRGQNVTFRCDPISEHNRLYWYRQTLGQGPEFLTYFQNEAQLEKSRLLSDRFSAERPKGSFSTLEIQRTEQGDSAMYLCASEGGARNEQYFGPGTRLTVT.

This sequence joins TRBV7-8 and TRBJ2-1; TRBD1 aligns across 8 bases. The CDR3 sequence is 16 residues long. Germline-derived CDR1 and CDR2 are SGHVS and FQNEAQ. The trim removed 1 base at V and 8 bases at J, leaving 10 bases unmatched. CDR3 amino acids: CASSLGPRGRIDEQFF. The CDR3 DNA follows: TGTGCCAGCAGCTTAGGTCCCAGGGGGCGGATTGATGAGCAGTTCTTC.

The V gene is TRBV19, the J gene TRBJ1-1; 9 bases align to TRBD1. With 5 bases clipped from V and 4 bases from J, the junction kept 11 bases outside the gene matches. CDR3 length equals 16 residues. Germline V gene lookup returns CDR1 LNHDA and CDR2 SQIVND (reference sequence). The DNA for the CDR3 is TGTGCCAGTAGTCCGATTGGGACAGGGTTTGTCACTGAAGCTTTCTTT. It is translated as CASSPIGTGFVTEAFF.

The chain carries TRBV5-4 and TRBJ1-2, with D perhaps matching TRBD1 (6 bases). The CDR3 consists of 16 residues. The germline gives CDR1 SGHNT, CDR2 YYREEE (reference sequence). Trimming removed 0 bases at V and 2 bases at J, with 14 bases between. Written as DNA, the CDR3 is TGTGCCAGCAGCTTGGGATCGACAGGAAAAAACTATGGCTACACCTTC. Amino acids: CASSLGSTGKNYGYTF.